These 3 T cell receptor beta chains came from one sample sequenced in a study of Graves' ophthalmopathy and Graves' hyperthyroidism (dated by TCRdb to 2016 to 2018). TCRdb lists the instrument as Illumina HiSeq 2000. For repertoire sequencing, the TCR beta CDR3 regions were amplified from RNA transcripts. The first round of RT-PCR was done with HTBI primers and the Qiagen OneStep RT-PCR kit, and was followed by a second round of multiplex PCR, then size selection and purification. The public reads were quality trimmed at Q25 with fastp and then assembled into clones with MiXCR by TCRdb, keeping productive beta chains. Every entry covers one CDR3 protein and lists the most common genes and DNA from its rows. The sample has about 660,000 distinct CDR3 sequences on record, 35% to 45% of them singletons. 3.3% of the sample goes to the ten largest clones. The specimen was peripheral blood. All receptors come from an adult man with Graves' ophthalmopathy.

The chain recombines TRBV5-6 with TRBJ2-3; TRBD1 matches at 7 bases. The V gene end was trimmed by 3 bases and the J gene end by 2 bases; junction bases not matched to a gene: 3. There are 14 residues in the CDR3. Germline CDR1 SGHDT, CDR2 YYEEEE. The CDR3 is CASSSGQDTDTQYF. The CDR3, as DNA: TGTGCCAGCAGCTCCGGACAGGACACAGATACGCAGTATTTT. Variable domain in full (rest from reference TRBV5-6 and TRBJ2-3): DAGVTQSPTHLIKTRGQQVTLRCSPKSGHDTVSWYQQALGQGPQFIFQYYEEEERQRGNFPDRFSGHQFPNYSSELNVNALLLGDSALYLCASSSGQDTDTQYFGPGTRLTVL.

The chain uses TRBV27 and TRBJ1-6; TRBD1 might be the D (5 bases). This CDR3 has 15 residues. Trimming took off 4 bases at V and 10 bases at J, with 17 bases between the two ends. Germline CDR1 and CDR2: MNHEY and SMNVEV (reference sequence). DNA for the CDR3: TGTGCCAGCAGTTGGGATCCTCAGGGAATCTCACCCCTCCACTTT. It specifies CASSWDPQGISPLHF.

The V gene is TRBV7-9, the J gene TRBJ2-2; 8 bases fit TRBD1. The CDR3 contains 18 residues. With 5 bases clipped from V and 6 bases from J, the junction kept 17 bases outside the gene matches. In germline, CDR1 is SEHNR, CDR2 FQNEAQ (reference sequence). CDR3 protein: CASSPSLNRDRNPGELFF. The CDR3 DNA reads as TGTGCCAGCAGCCCAAGCCTCAACCGGGACAGGAATCCCGGGGAGCTGTTTTTT.